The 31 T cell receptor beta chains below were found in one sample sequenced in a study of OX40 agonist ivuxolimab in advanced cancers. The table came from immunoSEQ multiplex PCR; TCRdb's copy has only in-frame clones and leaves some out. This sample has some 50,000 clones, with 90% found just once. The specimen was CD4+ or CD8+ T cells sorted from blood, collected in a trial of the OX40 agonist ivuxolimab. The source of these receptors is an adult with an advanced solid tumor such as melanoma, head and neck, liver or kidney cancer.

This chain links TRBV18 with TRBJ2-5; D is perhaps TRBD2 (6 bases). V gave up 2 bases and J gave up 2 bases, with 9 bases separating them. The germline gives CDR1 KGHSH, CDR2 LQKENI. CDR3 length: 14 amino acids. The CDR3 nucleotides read TGTGCCAGCTCACCAAGGAGGGATCAAGAGACCCAGTACTTC. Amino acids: CASSPRRDQETQYF.

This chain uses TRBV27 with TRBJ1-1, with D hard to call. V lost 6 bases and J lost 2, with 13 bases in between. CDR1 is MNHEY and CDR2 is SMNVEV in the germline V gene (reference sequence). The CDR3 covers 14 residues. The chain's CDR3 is CASRPDGINTEAFF. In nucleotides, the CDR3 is TGTGCCAGCAGACCGGACGGTATTAACACTGAAGCTTTCTTT.

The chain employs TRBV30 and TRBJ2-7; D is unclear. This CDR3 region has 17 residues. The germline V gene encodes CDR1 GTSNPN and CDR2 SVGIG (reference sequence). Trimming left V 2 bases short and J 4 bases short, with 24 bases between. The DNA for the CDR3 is TGTGCCTGGAGTAAAGGCAGCCGTAACCCTCGTAAGTACGAGCAGTACTTC. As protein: CAWSKGSRNPRKYEQYF.

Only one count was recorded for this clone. The DNA for the CDR3 is TGTGCCAGCAGCAACCGGGGCGGGGGCTACGAGCAGTACTTC. Translated: CASSNRGGGYEQYF. V usage is TRBV9 and J usage is TRBJ2-5; the match to TRBD2 covers 7 bases. The DNA matches TRBJ2-7 better at its end, which makes the J call doubtful. Per germline, CDR1 SGDLS and CDR2 YYNGEE. The CDR3 is 14 amino acids.

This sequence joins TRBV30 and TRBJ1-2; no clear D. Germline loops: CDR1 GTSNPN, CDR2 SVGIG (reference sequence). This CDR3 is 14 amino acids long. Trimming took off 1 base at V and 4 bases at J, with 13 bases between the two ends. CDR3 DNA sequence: TGTGCCTGGAGTGCGGGTCACACGATCTATGGCTACACCTTC. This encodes CAWSAGHTIYGYTF.

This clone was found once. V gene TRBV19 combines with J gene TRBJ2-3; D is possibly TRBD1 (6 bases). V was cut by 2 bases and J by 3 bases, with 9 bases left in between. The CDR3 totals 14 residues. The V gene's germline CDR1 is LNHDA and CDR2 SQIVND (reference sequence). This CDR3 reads CASSIRQGTDTQYF. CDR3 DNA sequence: TGTGCCAGTAGTATAAGGCAGGGGACAGATACGCAGTATTTT.

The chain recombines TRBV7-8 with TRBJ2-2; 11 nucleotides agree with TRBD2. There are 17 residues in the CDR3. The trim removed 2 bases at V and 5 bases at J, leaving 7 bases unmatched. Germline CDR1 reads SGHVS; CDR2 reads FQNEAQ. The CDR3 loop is CASSLYVSGGATGELFF. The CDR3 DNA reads TGTGCCAGCAGCTTATATGTTAGCGGGGGGGCTACCGGGGAGCTGTTTTTT.

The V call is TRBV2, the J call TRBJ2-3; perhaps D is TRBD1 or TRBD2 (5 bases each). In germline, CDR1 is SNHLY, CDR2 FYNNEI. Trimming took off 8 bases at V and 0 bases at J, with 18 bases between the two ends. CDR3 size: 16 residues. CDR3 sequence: CASEFGTQFSTDTQYF. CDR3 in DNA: TGTGCCAGCGAATTTGGGACGCAATTTAGCACAGATACGCAGTATTTT.

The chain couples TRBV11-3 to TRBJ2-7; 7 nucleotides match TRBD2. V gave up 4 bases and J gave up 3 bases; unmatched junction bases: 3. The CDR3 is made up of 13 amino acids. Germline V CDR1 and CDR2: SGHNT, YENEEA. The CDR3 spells CASSSGTIYEQYF. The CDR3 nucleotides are TGTGCCAGCAGCTCTGGGACTATCTACGAGCAGTACTTC.

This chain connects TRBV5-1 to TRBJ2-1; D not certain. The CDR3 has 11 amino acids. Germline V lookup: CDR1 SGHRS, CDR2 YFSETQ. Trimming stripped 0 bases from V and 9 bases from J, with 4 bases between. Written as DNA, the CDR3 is TGCGCCAGCAGCTTGGCGGCTGAGCAGTTCTTC. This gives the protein CASSLAAEQFF. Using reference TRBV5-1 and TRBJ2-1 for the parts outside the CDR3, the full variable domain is KAGVTQTPRYLIKTRGQQVTLSCSPISGHRSVSWYQQTPGQGLQFLFEYFSETQRNKGNFPGRFSGRQFSNSRSEMNVSTLELGDSALYLCASSLAAEQFFGPGTRLTVL.

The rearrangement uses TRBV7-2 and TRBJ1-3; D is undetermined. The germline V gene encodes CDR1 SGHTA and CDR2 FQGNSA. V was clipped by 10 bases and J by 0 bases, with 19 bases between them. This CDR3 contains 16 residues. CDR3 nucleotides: TGTGCCACCACCGTAGGGCTGGTATCCTCTGGAAACACCATATATTTT. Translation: CATTVGLVSSGNTIYF.

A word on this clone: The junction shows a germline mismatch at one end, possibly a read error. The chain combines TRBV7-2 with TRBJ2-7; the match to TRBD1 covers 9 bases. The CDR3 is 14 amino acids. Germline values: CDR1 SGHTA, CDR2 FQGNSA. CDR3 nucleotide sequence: TGTGCCAGCCGCACGGGACAGGGCTCCCACGAGCAGTACTTC. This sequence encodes CASRTGQGSHEQYF. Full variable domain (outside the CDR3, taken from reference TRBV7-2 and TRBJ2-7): GAGVSQSPSNKVTEKGKDVELRCDPISGHTALYWYRQSLGQGLEFLIYFQGNSAPDKSGLPSDRFSAERTGGSVSTLTIQRTQQEDSAVYLCASRTGQGSHEQYFGPGTRLTVT.

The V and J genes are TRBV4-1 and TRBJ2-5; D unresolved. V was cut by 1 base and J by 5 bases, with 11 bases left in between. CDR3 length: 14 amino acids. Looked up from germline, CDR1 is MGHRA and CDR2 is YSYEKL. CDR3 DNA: TGCGCCAGCAGCCAAGGGTCCAGCTGGGAGACCCAGTACTTC. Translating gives CASSQGSSWETQYF.

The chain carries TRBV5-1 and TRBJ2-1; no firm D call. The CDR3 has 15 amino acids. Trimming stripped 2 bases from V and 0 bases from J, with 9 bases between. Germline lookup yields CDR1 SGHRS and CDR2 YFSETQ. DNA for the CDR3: TGCGCCAGCAGCTTAGTGGAGAGCTCCTACAATGAGCAGTTCTTC. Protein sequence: CASSLVESSYNEQFF.

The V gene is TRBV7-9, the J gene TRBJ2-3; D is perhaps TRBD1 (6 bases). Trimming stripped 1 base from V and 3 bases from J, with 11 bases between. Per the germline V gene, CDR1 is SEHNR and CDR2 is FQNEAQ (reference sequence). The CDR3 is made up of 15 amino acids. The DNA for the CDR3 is TGTGCCAGCAGCTTAGGCGGTCAGGGGACAGATACGCAGTATTTT. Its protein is CASSLGGQGTDTQYF.

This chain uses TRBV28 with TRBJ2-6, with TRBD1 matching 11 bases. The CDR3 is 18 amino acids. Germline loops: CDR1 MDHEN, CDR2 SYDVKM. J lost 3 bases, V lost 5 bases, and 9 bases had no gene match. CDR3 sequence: CASSGRTGGAIGANVLTF. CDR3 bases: TGTGCCAGCAGTGGGAGGACAGGGGGCGCGATTGGGGCCAACGTCCTGACTTTC.

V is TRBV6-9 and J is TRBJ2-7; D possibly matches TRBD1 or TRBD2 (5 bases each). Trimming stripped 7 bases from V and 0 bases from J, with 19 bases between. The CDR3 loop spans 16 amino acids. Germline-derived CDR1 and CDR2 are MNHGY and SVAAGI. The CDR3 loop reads CASISRDVTDSYEQYF. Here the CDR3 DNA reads TGTGCCAGCATCTCAAGGGACGTCACCGACTCCTACGAGCAGTACTTC.

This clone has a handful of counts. CDR3 loop: CSASQSLDSYEQYF. The CDR3 DNA is TGCAGCGCCTCGCAATCATTAGACTCCTACGAGCAGTACTTC. The chain joins TRBV29-1 to TRBJ2-7; no reliable D call. Trimming stripped 7 bases from V and 0 bases from J, with 16 bases between. Germline V CDR1 and CDR2: SQVTM, ANQGSEA. The CDR3 consists of 14 residues.

The CDR3 sequence: CASIRGQPGPNTEAFF. DNA of the CDR3: TGTGCCAGCATTAGAGGGCAGCCCGGCCCGAACACTGAAGCTTTCTTT. The chain is built from TRBV2 and TRBJ1-1; D not certain. Trimming shortened V by 7 bases and J by 1 base, and 19 bases separated the two germline ends. Germline assignment: CDR1 SNHLY and CDR2 FYNNEI. The CDR3 is 16 amino acids.

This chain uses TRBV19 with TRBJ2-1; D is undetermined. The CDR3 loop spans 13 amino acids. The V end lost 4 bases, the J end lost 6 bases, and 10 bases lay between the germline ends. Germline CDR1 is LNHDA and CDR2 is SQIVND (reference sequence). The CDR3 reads CASSKGFSNEQFF. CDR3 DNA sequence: TGTGCCAGTAGTAAGGGCTTTTCCAATGAGCAGTTCTTC.

This chain's CDR3 is CASSKLAGGPLVNEQFF. In nucleotides, the CDR3 is TGTGCCAGCAGCAAACTAGCGGGAGGGCCGTTGGTTAATGAGCAGTTCTTC. This sequence joins TRBV9 and TRBJ2-1; 13 positions agree with TRBD2. In germline, CDR1 is SGDLS, CDR2 YYNGEE. With V trimmed by 4 bases and J by 7 bases, 11 bases remained unmatched. The CDR3 sequence is 17 residues long.

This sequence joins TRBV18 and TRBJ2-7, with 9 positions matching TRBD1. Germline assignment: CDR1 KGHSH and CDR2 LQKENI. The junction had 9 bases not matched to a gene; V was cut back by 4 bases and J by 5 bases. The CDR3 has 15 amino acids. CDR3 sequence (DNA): TGTGCCAGCTCACTTAGGACAGGGGCAAGGGACGAGCAGTACTTC. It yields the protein CASSLRTGARDEQYF.

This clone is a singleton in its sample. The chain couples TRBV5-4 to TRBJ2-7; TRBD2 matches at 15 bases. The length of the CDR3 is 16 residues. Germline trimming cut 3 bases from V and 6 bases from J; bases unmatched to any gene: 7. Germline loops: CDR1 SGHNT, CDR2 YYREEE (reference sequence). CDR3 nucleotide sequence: TGTGCCAGCAGCTCCCGGACTAGCGGGAGGGCGGCCGAGCAGTACTTC. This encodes CASSSRTSGRAAEQYF.

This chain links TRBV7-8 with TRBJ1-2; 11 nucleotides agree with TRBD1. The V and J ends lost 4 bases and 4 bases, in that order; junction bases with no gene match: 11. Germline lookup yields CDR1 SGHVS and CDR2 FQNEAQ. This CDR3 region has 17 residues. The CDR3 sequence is CASSSPGQGVLSYGYTF. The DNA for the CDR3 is TGTGCCAGCAGCTCTCCGGGACAGGGGGTTCTGAGCTATGGCTACACCTTC. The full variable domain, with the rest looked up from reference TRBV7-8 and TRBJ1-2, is GAGVSQSPRYKVAKRGQDVALRCDPISGHVSLFWYQQALGQGPEFLTYFQNEAQLDKSGLPSDRFFAERPEGSVSTLKIQRTQQEDSAVYLCASSSPGQGVLSYGYTFGSGTRLTVV.

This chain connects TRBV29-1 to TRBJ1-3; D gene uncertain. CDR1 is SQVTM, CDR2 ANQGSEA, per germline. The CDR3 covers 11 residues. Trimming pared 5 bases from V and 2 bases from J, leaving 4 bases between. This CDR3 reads CSVPTGNTIYF. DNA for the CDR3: TGCAGCGTTCCGACTGGAAACACCATATATTTT.

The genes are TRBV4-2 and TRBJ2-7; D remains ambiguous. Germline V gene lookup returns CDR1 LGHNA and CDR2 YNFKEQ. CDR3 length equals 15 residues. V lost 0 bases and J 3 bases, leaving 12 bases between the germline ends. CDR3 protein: CASSQDQGFNYEQYF. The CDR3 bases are TGTGCCAGCAGCCAAGATCAAGGCTTTAACTACGAGCAGTACTTC.

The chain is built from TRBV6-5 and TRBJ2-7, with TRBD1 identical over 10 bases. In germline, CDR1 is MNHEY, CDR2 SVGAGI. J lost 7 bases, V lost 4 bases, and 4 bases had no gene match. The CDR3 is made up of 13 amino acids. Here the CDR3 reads CASSLDRGGEQYF. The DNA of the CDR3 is TGTGCCAGCAGTTTGGACAGGGGGGGTGAGCAGTACTTC.

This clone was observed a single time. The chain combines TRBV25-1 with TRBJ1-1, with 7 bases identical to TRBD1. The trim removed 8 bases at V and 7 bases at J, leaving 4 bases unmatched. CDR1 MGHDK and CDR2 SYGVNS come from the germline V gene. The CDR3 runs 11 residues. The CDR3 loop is CASQTGVEAFF. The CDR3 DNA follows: TGTGCCAGCCAAACAGGGGTTGAAGCTTTCTTT.

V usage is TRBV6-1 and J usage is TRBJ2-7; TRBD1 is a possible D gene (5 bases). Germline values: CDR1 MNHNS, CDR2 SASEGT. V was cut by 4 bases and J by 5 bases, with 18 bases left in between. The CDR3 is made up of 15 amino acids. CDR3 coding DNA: TGTGCCAGCAGTGGCAGTAGGGGTCAGGTCCACGAGCAGTACTTC. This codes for CASSGSRGQVHEQYF.

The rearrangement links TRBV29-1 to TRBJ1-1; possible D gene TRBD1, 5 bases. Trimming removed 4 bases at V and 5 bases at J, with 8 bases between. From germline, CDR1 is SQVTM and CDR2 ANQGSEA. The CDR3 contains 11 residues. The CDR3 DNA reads TGCAGCGTTGCCAGGGTGACTGAAGCTTTCTTT. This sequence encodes CSVARVTEAFF.

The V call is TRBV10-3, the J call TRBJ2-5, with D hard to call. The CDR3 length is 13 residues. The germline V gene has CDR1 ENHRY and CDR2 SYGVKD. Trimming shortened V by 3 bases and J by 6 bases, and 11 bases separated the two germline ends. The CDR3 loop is CAISERDGQTQYF. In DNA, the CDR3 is TGTGCCATCAGTGAAAGGGATGGGCAGACCCAGTACTTC.